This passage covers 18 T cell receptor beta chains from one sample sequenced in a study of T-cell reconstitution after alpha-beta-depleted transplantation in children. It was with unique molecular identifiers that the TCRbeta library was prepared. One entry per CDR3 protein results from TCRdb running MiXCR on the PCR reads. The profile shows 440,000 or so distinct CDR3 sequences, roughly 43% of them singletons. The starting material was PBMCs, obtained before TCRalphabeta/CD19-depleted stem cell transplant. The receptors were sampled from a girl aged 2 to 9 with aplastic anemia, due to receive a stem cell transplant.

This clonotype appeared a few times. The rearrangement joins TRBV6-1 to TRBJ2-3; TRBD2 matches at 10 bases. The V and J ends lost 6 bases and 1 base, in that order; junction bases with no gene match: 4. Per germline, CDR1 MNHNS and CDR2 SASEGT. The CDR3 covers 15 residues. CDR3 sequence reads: CASRDSGRRTDTQYF. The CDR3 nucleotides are TGTGCCAGCAGGGATAGCGGGAGGCGCACAGATACGCAGTATTTT.

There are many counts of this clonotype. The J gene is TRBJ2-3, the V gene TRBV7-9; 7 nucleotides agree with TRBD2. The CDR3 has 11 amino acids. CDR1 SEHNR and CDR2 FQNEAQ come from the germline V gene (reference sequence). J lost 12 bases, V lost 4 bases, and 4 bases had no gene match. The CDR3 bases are TGTGCCAGCAGCTCACCGGGACTACAGTATTTT. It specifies CASSSPGLQYF.

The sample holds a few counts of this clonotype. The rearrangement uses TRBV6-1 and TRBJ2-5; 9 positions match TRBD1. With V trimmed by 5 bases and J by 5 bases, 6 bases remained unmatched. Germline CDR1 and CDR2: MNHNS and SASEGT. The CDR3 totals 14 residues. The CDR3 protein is CASSIGQGMETQYF. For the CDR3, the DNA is TGTGCCAGCAGTATTGGACAGGGGATGGAGACCCAGTACTTC.

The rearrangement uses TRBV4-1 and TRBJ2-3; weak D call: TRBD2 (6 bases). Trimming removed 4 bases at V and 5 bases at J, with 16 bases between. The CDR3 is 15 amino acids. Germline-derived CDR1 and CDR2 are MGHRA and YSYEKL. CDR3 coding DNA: TGCGCCAGCAGCCGGACGGGACTCGTAGGAGATACGCAGTATTTT. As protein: CASSRTGLVGDTQYF.

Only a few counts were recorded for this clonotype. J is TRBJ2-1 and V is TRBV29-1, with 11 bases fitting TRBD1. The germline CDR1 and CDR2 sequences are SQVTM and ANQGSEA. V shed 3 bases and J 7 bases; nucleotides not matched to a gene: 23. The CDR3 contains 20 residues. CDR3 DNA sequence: TGCAGCGTTGAGCACTTACGCAAGGACAGGGGGCGCTCACCCGGGAATGAGCAGTTCTTC. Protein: CSVEHLRKDRGRSPGNEQFF.

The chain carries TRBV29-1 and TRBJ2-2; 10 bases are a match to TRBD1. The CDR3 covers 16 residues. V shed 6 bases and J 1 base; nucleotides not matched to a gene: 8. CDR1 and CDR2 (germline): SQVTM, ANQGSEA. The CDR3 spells CSVVDRGLRNTGELFF. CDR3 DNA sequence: TGCAGCGTAGTCGACAGGGGGCTACGGAACACCGGGGAGCTGTTTTTT.

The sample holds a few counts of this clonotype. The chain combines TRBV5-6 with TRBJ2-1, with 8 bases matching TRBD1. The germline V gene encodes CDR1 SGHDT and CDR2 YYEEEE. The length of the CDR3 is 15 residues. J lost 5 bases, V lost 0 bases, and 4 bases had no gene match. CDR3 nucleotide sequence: TGTGCCAGCAGCTTGGTCCAGGGGGCGAACAATGAGCAGTTCTTC. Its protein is CASSLVQGANNEQFF.

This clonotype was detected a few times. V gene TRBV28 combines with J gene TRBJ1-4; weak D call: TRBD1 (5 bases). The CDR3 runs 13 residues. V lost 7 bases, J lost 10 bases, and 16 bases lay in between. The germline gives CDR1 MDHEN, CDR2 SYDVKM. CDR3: CASKEGREAKLFF. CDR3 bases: TGTGCCAGCAAGGAGGGGAGGGAGGCAAAACTGTTTTTT.

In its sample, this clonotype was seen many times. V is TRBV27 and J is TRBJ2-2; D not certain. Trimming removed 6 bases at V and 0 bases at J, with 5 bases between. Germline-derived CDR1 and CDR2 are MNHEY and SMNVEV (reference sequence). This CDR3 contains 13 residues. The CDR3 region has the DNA TGTGCCAGCAGCTTAACGAACACCGGGGAGCTGTTTTTT. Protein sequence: CASSLTNTGELFF.

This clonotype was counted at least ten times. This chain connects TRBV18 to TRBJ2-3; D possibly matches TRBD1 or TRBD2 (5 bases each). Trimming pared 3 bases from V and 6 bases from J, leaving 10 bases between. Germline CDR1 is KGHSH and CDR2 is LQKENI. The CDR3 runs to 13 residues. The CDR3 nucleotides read TGTGCCAGCTCACCGGCCGGGACCGATACGCAGTATTTT. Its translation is CASSPAGTDTQYF.

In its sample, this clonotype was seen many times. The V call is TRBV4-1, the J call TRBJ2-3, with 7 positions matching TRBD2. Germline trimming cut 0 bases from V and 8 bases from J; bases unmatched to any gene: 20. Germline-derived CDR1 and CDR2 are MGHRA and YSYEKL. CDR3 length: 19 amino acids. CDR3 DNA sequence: TGCGCCAGCAGCCAAGATCCCGGGTTTGCTAGCGGAGTGGGTGGTACGCAGTATTTT. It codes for CASSQDPGFASGVGGTQYF.

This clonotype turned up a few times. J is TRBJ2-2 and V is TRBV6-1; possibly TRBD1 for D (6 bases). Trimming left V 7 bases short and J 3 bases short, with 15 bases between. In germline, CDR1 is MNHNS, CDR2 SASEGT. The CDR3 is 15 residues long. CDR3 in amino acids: CASTQPGQDTGELFF. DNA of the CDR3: TGTGCCAGCACCCAACCGGGACAAGACACCGGGGAGCTGTTTTTT.

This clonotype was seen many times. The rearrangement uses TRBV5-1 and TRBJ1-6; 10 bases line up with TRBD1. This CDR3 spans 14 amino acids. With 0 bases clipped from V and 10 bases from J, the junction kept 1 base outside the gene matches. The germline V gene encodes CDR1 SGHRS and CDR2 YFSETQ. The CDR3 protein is CASSLGTGGSPLHF. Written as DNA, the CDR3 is TGCGCCAGCAGCTTGGGGACAGGGGGGTCACCCCTCCACTTT. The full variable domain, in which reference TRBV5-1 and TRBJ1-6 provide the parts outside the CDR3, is KAGVTQTPRYLIKTRGQQVTLSCSPISGHRSVSWYQQTPGQGLQFLFEYFSETQRNKGNFPGRFSGRQFSNSRSEMNVSTLELGDSALYLCASSLGTGGSPLHFGNGTRLTVT.

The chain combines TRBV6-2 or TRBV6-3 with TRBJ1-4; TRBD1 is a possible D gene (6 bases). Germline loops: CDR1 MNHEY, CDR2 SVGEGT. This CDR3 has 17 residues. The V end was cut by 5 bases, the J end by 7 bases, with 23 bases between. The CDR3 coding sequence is TGTGCCAGCAGTCAAACCGGGACATCCGCGGGTGGTGAAAAACTGTTTTTT. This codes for CASSQTGTSAGGEKLFF.

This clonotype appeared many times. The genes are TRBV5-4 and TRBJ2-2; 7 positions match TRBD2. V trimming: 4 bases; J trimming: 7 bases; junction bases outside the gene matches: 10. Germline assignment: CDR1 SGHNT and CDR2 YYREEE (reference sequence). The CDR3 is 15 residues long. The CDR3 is CASSVGGSSVGELFF. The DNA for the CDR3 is TGTGCCAGCAGCGTGGGCGGGAGCTCGGTCGGGGAGCTGTTTTTT.

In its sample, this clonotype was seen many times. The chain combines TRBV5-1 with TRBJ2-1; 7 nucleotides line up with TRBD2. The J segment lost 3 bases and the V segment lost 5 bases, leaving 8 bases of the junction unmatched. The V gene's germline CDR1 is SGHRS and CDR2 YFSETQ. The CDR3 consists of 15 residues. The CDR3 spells CASRPERGNYNEQFF. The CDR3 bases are TGCGCCAGCAGACCAGAGCGGGGAAACTACAATGAGCAGTTCTTC. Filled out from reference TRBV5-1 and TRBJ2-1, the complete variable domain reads KAGVTQTPRYLIKTRGQQVTLSCSPISGHRSVSWYQQTPGQGLQFLFEYFSETQRNKGNFPGRFSGRQFSNSRSEMNVSTLELGDSALYLCASRPERGNYNEQFFGPGTRLTVL.

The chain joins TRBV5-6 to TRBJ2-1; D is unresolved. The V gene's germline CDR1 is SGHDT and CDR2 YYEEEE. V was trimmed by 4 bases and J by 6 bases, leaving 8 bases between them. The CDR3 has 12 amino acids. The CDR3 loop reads CASSAPPNEQFF. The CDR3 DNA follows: TGTGCCAGCAGCGCTCCCCCCAATGAGCAGTTCTTC. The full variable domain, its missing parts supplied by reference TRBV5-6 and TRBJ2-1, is DAGVTQSPTHLIKTRGQQVTLRCSPKSGHDTVSWYQQALGQGPQFIFQYYEEEERQRGNFPDRFSGHQFPNYSSELNVNALLLGDSALYLCASSAPPNEQFFGPGTRLTVL.

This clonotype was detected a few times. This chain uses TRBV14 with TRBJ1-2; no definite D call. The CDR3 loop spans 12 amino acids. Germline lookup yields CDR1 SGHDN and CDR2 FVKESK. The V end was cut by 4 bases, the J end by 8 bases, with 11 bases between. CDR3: CASSRPFGGYTF. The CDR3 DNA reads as TGTGCCAGCAGCCGACCCTTTGGGGGCTACACCTTC.